What follows are 30 T cell receptor beta chains derived from one specimen sequenced in a study of T-cell memory formation after mild COVID-19. TCRdb itself ran the 5' RACE reads through MiXCR, one entry per CDR3 protein. The data contain more than 150,000 distinct CDR3 sequences, approximately 10% of them singletons. The material sequenced was PBMCs or a T cell subset sorted from them (not recorded which). These receptors were taken from a man between 18 and 35 years old who had mild COVID-19 (a few samples of this study predate the infection). Cell type and time point are not known.

The rearrangement uses TRBV24-1 and TRBJ1-2; D is ambiguous. The CDR3 totals 14 residues. V gave up 3 bases and J gave up 1 base, with 8 bases separating them. The germline V gene encodes CDR1 KGHDR and CDR2 SFDVKD. The CDR3 sequence is CATSDEGFNYGYTF. The CDR3 nucleotides are TGTGCCACCAGTGATGAAGGCTTTAACTATGGCTACACCTTC.

The chain carries TRBV12-3 or TRBV12-4 and TRBJ2-1; TRBD1 is a possible D gene (5 bases). The CDR3 totals 14 residues. V lost 3 bases, J lost 6 bases, and 12 bases lay in between. The chain's CDR3 is CASSLGLVGNEQFF. The CDR3 DNA reads TGTGCCAGCAGTTTGGGGCTAGTCGGCAATGAGCAGTTCTTC.

The CDR3 loop is CAISEGTAYGYTF. CDR3 DNA sequence: TGTGCCATCAGTGAGGGGACAGCATATGGCTACACCTTC. The chain uses TRBV10-3 and TRBJ1-2, with 7 bases that match TRBD1. This CDR3 has 13 residues. With V trimmed by 2 bases and J by 5 bases, 2 bases remained unmatched. CDR1 and CDR2 from the germline V gene are ENHRY and SYGVKD.

This clonotype was seen at least ten times. V and J are TRBV4-2 and TRBJ1-5, with 11 bases aligning to TRBD1. Germline CDR1 reads LGHNA; CDR2 reads YNFKEQ. The CDR3 totals 17 residues. V gave up 3 bases and J gave up 8 bases; unmatched junction bases: 12. CDR3 DNA: TGTGCCAGCAGCCAGAACCCCGGGACAGGGGGAGACGAGCCCCAGCATTTT. Translation gives CASSQNPGTGGDEPQHF.

This clonotype turned up a few times. This chain connects TRBV18 to TRBJ1-1, with TRBD1 matching 7 bases. Trimming took 5 bases from V and 1 from J; bases not matched to a gene: 7. The CDR3 is 15 residues long. CDR1 and CDR2 (germline): KGHSH, LQKENI. The CDR3 coding sequence is TGTGCCAGCTCAGCGACCGGGACAGCGAACACTGAAGCTTTCTTT. Protein product: CASSATGTANTEAFF.

This clonotype appeared a few times. The chain carries TRBV4-3 and TRBJ1-1; D possibly corresponds to TRBD1 (5 bases). The CDR3 extends over 15 amino acids. Germline V gene lookup returns CDR1 LGHNA and CDR2 YSLEER. Trimming stripped 4 bases from V and 4 bases from J, with 16 bases between. The CDR3 is CASSPRTGRLTEAFF. CDR3 nucleotides: TGCGCCAGCAGCCCTCGGACGGGACGACTCACTGAAGCTTTCTTT.

This clonotype was seen only a few times. The rearrangement links TRBV5-1 to TRBJ2-1; D possibly uses TRBD1 or TRBD2 (5 bases each). V was clipped by 0 bases and J by 2 bases, with 12 bases between them. The CDR3 totals 16 residues. Germline V gene sequence: CDR1 SGHRS, CDR2 YFSETQ. The CDR3 DNA sequence: TGCGCCAGCAGCTTGGCGTCGGGGCAAACCTACAATGAGCAGTTCTTC. Its translation is CASSLASGQTYNEQFF.

The rearrangement links TRBV5-4 to TRBJ1-4; 11 bases are a match to TRBD1. The junction had 7 bases not matched to a gene; V was cut back by 5 bases and J by 4 bases. CDR3 length equals 16 residues. Germline loops: CDR1 SGHNT, CDR2 YYREEE (reference sequence). CDR3 DNA sequence: TGTGCCAGCAGTGGACAGGGGGCGGGTCGTAATGAAAAACTGTTTTTT. Translating gives CASSGQGAGRNEKLFF.

The chain carries TRBV7-9 and TRBJ2-3; a possible D gene is TRBD2 (7 bases). Trimming shortened V by 5 bases and J by 2 bases, and 23 bases separated the two germline ends. The length of the CDR3 is 18 residues. Germline CDR1 and CDR2: SEHNR and FQNEAQ (reference sequence). CDR3 DNA sequence: TGTGCCAGCAGCAACCAACGGGGGGCGGGGGCCTACACAGATACGCAGTATTTT. This gives the protein CASSNQRGAGAYTDTQYF.

This clonotype has ten or more counts. The chain is built from TRBV7-2 and TRBJ2-7; the D gene is possibly TRBD1 (5 bases). In germline, CDR1 is SGHTA, CDR2 FQGNSA. Trimming took off 5 bases at V and 2 bases at J, with 13 bases between the two ends. The CDR3 consists of 14 residues. The CDR3 region is CASSTFDRPYEQYF. The CDR3 DNA follows: TGTGCCAGCAGCACCTTCGACAGACCCTACGAGCAGTACTTC.

This clonotype was recorded at least ten times. J is TRBJ1-1 and V is TRBV7-2; no reliable D call. V lost 1 base and J 3 bases, leaving 12 bases between the germline ends. The germline gives CDR1 SGHTA, CDR2 FQGNSA. There are 15 residues in the CDR3. CDR3 in amino acids: CASSLVAGGDTEAFF. In nucleotides, the CDR3 is TGTGCCAGCAGCTTAGTCGCAGGTGGGGACACTGAAGCTTTCTTT.

At least ten counts were recorded for this clonotype. The V and J genes are TRBV7-8 and TRBJ1-1; TRBD1 matches 11 bases. J gave up 3 bases and V 3 bases, and 9 bases lay outside the gene matches. The CDR3 loop spans 17 amino acids. Per the germline V gene, CDR1 is SGHVS and CDR2 is FQNEAQ. As DNA, the CDR3 is TGTGCCAGCAGCTTGTGGACAGGGGGCATGAGGGACACTGAAGCTTTCTTT. This codes for CASSLWTGGMRDTEAFF.

V and J are TRBV5-4 and TRBJ2-2; a weak D match, TRBD1 (8 bases). Trimming pared 3 bases from V and 3 bases from J, leaving 12 bases between. The CDR3 spans 15 residues. The germline V gene has CDR1 SGHNT and CDR2 YYREEE (reference sequence). This chain's CDR3 is CASSSTGGDTGELFF. CDR3 nucleotide sequence: TGTGCCAGCAGCTCAACAGGGGGGGACACCGGGGAGCTGTTTTTT.

The genes are TRBV12-3 or TRBV12-4 and TRBJ2-3, with TRBD2 matching 13 bases. The junction had 14 bases not matched to a gene; V was cut back by 3 bases and J by 2 bases. This CDR3 comprises 20 residues. The CDR3 nucleotides are TGTGCCAGCAGTTTTTTTCGTGCACTAGCGGGGGGGAGAGCCACAGATACGCAGTATTTT. This sequence encodes CASSFFRALAGGRATDTQYF.

This clonotype occurred many times. The J gene is TRBJ2-5, the V gene TRBV5-1; no firm D call. The CDR3 extends over 15 amino acids. Trimming stripped 4 bases from V and 2 bases from J, with 15 bases between. Germline assignment: CDR1 SGHRS and CDR2 YFSETQ. For the CDR3, the DNA is TGCGCCAGCAGCCCAGGAAGCCAAGGTCAAGAGACCCAGTACTTC. Translating it yields CASSPGSQGQETQYF.

This clonotype occurred many times. The chain has TRBV30 and TRBJ2-3; D may be TRBD1 (6 bases). Germline CDR1 GTSNPN, CDR2 SVGIG (reference sequence). This CDR3 is built from 11 residues. Trimming took off 4 bases at V and 6 bases at J, with 8 bases between the two ends. Here the CDR3 reads CAWNRADTQYF. CDR3 nucleotides: TGTGCCTGGAACAGGGCGGATACGCAGTATTTT.

This clonotype has only a few counts. V gene TRBV5-1 combines with J gene TRBJ2-1; TRBD1 aligns across 8 bases. The CDR3 sequence is 14 residues long. CDR1 and CDR2 from the germline V gene are SGHRS and YFSETQ. V shed 4 bases, J shed 5 bases, and the junction held 5 bases outside the gene matches. CDR3 DNA: TGCGCCAGCAGCAAGACAGGGGTGGACAATGAGCAGTTCTTC. It is translated as CASSKTGVDNEQFF.

The chain uses TRBV4-1 and TRBJ1-1; maybe TRBD1 (5 bases). Looked up from germline, CDR1 is MGHRA and CDR2 is YSYEKL. This CDR3 has 14 residues. V was clipped by 5 bases and J by 6 bases, with 16 bases between them. CDR3 nucleotides: TGCGCCAGCAGCTCCCCGGCAGGGCCCCCTGAAGCTTTCTTT. This codes for CASSSPAGPPEAFF.

This clonotype came up a few times. The genes are TRBV29-1 and TRBJ1-2; D call uncertain. The V gene lost 4 bases and the J gene lost 0 bases, with 3 bases spanning the gap. Germline lookup yields CDR1 SQVTM and CDR2 ANQGSEA. This CDR3 contains 11 residues. The CDR3 region is CSVGANYGYTF. As DNA, the CDR3 is TGCAGCGTTGGGGCTAACTATGGCTACACCTTC.

The chain joins TRBV6-2 or TRBV6-3 to TRBJ2-7, with a weak D call TRBD2 (6 bases). The CDR3 length is 14 residues. V lost 5 bases, J lost 1 base, and 12 bases lay in between. Germline assignment: CDR1 MNHEY and CDR2 SVGEGT. The CDR3: CASSLEGRSYEQYF. In nucleotides, the CDR3 is TGTGCCAGCAGTCTGGAGGGACGGTCCTACGAGCAGTACTTC.

The rearrangement links TRBV5-1 to TRBJ2-3; possibly TRBD2 for D (6 bases). This CDR3 has 14 residues. The germline gives CDR1 SGHRS, CDR2 YFSETQ. Trimming shortened V by 4 bases and J by 6 bases, and 15 bases separated the two germline ends. The DNA for the CDR3 is TGCGCCAGCAGCGGCGGGGCCTTTAGGGATACGCAGTATTTT. It specifies CASSGGAFRDTQYF.

This rearrangement joins TRBV6-5 to TRBJ2-7, with 8 bases identical to TRBD1. V dropped 5 bases and J dropped 1; count of bases not matched to a gene: 10. Germline lookup yields CDR1 MNHEY and CDR2 SVGAGI. The CDR3 is made up of 16 amino acids. The CDR3 nucleotides are TGTGCCAGCAGTACCCTTACAGGGGGTAGGTCCTACGAGCAGTACGTC. This gives the protein CASSTLTGGRSYEQYV.

The V call is TRBV29-1, the J call TRBJ1-2, with a weak D call TRBD1 (5 bases). There are 11 residues in the CDR3. V was cut by 8 bases and J by 5 bases, with 12 bases left in between. CDR1 is SQVTM, CDR2 ANQGSEA, per germline. The CDR3: CSTTGTYGYTF. DNA of the CDR3: TGCAGCACCACCGGGACGTATGGCTACACCTTC.

The sample holds a few counts of this clonotype. The chain has TRBV11-1 and TRBJ2-5; TRBD2 is a possible D gene (5 bases). This CDR3 contains 16 residues. V was clipped by 1 base and J by 1 base, with 13 bases between them. Germline V CDR1 and CDR2: SGHAT, FQDESV (reference sequence). This CDR3 is CASSLGLAEVQETQYF. The CDR3 DNA sequence: TGTGCCAGCAGCTTAGGGCTAGCTGAAGTCCAAGAGACCCAGTACTTC.

This clonotype has just a few counts. V gene TRBV7-3 combines with J gene TRBJ1-1; D not resolved. Germline lookup yields CDR1 SGHTA and CDR2 FQGTGA. The CDR3 extends over 14 amino acids. V was trimmed by 5 bases and J by 4 bases, leaving 14 bases between them. The CDR3 loop is CASSRSTVGTEAFF. CDR3 in DNA: TGTGCCAGCAGCCGTTCTACTGTGGGCACTGAAGCTTTCTTT.

The chain is built from TRBV4-1 and TRBJ2-1; the D gene is possibly TRBD2 (6 bases). The CDR3 has 13 residues. Germline CDR1 and CDR2: MGHRA and YSYEKL. V was pared by 0 bases and J by 10 bases, with 10 bases between. This CDR3 is CASSQDGAGEQFF. CDR3 DNA: TGCGCCAGCAGCCAAGATGGGGCGGGAGAGCAGTTCTTC.

The J gene is TRBJ1-2, the V gene TRBV4-1; 8 nucleotides line up with TRBD1. This CDR3 spans 15 amino acids. Germline CDR1 reads MGHRA; CDR2 reads YSYEKL. Trimming cost V 6 bases and J 1 base; bases outside gene matches: 7. The CDR3 DNA reads TGCGCCAGCAGTAGGGCGACAGGGGATAACTATGGCTACACCTTC. It is translated as CASSRATGDNYGYTF.

In this sample, this clonotype turned up a few times. The chain combines TRBV4-3 with TRBJ2-3; D is unresolved. This CDR3 has 15 amino acids. Germline CDR1 reads LGHNA; CDR2 reads YSLEER. Trimming cost V 0 bases and J 4 bases, with 11 bases left between them. Written as DNA, the CDR3 is TGCGCCAGCAGCCAAGATCGGTATTCTCCAGATACGCAGTATTTT. Protein: CASSQDRYSPDTQYF.

The rearrangement uses TRBV12-3 or TRBV12-4 and TRBJ1-2; D uncertain. V was shortened by 3 bases and J by 3 bases, with 11 bases between the two germline ends. This CDR3 region has 14 residues. CDR3 bases: TGTGCCAGCAGTTTTTTAGCCGTGGACTATGGCTACACCTTC. Protein sequence: CASSFLAVDYGYTF.

The rearrangement uses TRBV18 and TRBJ2-7, with D possibly being TRBD2 (6 bases). The CDR3 extends over 15 amino acids. V was shortened by 1 base and J by 5 bases, with 15 bases between the two germline ends. Germline V lookup: CDR1 KGHSH, CDR2 LQKENI. The CDR3 DNA reads TGTGCCAGCTCACCACTACCGCCGGGACTCCACGAGCAGTACTTC. Translation gives CASSPLPPGLHEQYF.